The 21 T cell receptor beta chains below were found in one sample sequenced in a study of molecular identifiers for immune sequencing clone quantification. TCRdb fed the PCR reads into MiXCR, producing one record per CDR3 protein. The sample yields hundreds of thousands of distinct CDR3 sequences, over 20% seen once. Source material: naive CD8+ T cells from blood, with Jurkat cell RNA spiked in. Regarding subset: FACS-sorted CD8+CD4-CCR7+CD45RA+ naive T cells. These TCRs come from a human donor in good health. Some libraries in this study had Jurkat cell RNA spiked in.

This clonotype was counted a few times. CDR3 coding DNA: TGTGCCAGCAGCTTGGAGGCTCTCACTCAAGAGACCCAGTACTTC. It yields the protein CASSLEALTQETQYF. The chain is built from TRBV11-2 and TRBJ2-5, with D perhaps matching TRBD2 (5 bases). From germline, CDR1 is SGHAT and CDR2 FQNNGV. The CDR3 covers 15 residues. V was shortened by 3 bases and J by 2 bases, with 13 bases between the two germline ends. The full variable domain, in which reference TRBV11-2 and TRBJ2-5 provide the parts outside the CDR3, is EAGVAQSPRYKIIEKRQSVAFWCNPISGHATLYWYQQILGQGPKLLIQFQNNGVVDDSQLPKDRFSAERLKGVDSTLKIQPAKLEDSAVYLCASSLEALTQETQYFGPGTRLLVL.

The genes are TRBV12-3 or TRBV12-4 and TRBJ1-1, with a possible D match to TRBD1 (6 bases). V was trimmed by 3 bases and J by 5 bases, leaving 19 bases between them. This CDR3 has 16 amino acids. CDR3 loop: CASSFNGGAVFTEAFF. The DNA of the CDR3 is TGTGCCAGCAGTTTTAATGGGGGGGCGGTGTTTACTGAAGCTTTCTTT.

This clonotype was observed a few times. The CDR3 region is CASSEGSGGVTDTQYF. CDR3 nucleotide sequence: TGTGCCAGCAGTGAGGGTAGCGGGGGCGTGACAGATACGCAGTATTTT. The chain joins TRBV2 to TRBJ2-3, with 9 positions matching TRBD2. The CDR3 consists of 16 residues. Trimming at V came to 3 bases and at J to 3 bases, leaving 7 bases not matched to a gene. Per germline, CDR1 SNHLY and CDR2 FYNNEI.

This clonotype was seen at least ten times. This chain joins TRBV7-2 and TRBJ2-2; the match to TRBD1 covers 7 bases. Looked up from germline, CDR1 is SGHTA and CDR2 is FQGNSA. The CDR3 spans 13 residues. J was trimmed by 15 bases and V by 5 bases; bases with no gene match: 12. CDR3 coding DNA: TGTGCCAGCAGCCTGAGCCCATTTGGACAGGTGTTTTTT. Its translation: CASSLSPFGQVFF.

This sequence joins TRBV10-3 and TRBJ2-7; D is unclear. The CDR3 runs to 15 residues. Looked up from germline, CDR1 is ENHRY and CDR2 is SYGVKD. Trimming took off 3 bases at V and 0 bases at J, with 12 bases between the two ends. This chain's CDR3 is CAISEDISISYEQYF. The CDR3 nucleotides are TGTGCCATCAGTGAAGATATAAGCATCTCCTACGAGCAGTACTTC.

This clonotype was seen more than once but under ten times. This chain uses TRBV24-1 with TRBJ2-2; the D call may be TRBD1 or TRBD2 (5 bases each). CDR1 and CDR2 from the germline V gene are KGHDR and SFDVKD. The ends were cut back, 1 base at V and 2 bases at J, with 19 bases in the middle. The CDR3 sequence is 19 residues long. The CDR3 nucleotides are TGTGCCACCAGTGATTTAAGCGCGGGCAGGGTGATTAACACCGGGGAGCTGTTTTTT. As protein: CATSDLSAGRVINTGELFF.

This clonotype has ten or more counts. CDR3 bases: TGTGCCAGCAGCTCGGAGGGCCCAGATACGCAGTATTTT. The encoded protein is CASSSEGPDTQYF. The V gene is TRBV6-2 or TRBV6-3, the J gene TRBJ2-3; a weak D match, TRBD2 (6 bases). The ends were cut back, 6 bases at V and 4 bases at J, with 11 bases in the middle. Germline assignment: CDR1 MNHEY and CDR2 SVGEGT. The CDR3 contains 13 residues.

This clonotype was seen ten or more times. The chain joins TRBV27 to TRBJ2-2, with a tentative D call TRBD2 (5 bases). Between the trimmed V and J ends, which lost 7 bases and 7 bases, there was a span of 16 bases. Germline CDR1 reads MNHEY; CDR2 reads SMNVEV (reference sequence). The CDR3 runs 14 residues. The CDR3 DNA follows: TGTGCCAGCAAGAGTGAGGCGGGTATCGGGGAGCTGTTTTTT. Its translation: CASKSEAGIGELFF.

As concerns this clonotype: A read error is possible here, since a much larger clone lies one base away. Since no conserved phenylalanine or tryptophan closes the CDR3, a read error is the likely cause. The CDR3 coding sequence is TGTGCCAGCAGCCCCAGTGATGCTGGGGCCAACGTCCTGACTTAC. Translating it yields CASSPSDAGANVLTY. V gene TRBV7-9 combines with J gene TRBJ2-6; D remains unclear. CDR1 is SEHNR and CDR2 is FQNEAQ in the germline V gene (reference sequence). The V end was cut by 5 bases, the J end by 2 bases, with 10 bases between. The CDR3 has 15 amino acids.

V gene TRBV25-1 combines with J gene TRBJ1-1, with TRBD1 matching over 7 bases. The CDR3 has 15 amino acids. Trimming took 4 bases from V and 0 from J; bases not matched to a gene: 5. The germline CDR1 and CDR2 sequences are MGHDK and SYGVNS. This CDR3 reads CASSGWDSMNTEAFF. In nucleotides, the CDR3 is TGTGCCAGCAGTGGTTGGGACAGTATGAACACTGAAGCTTTCTTT.

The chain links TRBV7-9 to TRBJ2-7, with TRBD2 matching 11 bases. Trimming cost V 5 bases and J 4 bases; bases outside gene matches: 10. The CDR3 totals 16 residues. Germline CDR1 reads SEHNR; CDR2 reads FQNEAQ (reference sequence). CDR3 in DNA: TGTGCCAGCAGCCAGACCTGGGGACTAGCGGTTTACGAGCAGTACTTC. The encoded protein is CASSQTWGLAVYEQYF.

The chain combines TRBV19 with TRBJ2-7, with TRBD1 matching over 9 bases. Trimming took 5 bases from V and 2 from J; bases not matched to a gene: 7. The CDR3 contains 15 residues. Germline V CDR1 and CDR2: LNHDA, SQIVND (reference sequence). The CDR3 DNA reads TGTGCCAGTAGTTTCGGAGGGACAGGGACCTACGAGCAGTACTTC. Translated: CASSFGGTGTYEQYF.

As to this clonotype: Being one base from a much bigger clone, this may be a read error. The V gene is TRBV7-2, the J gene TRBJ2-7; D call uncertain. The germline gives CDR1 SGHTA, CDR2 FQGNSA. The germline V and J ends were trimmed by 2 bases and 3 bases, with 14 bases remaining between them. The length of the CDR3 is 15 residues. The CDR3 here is CASSLTAQAGYEQYF. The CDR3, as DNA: TGTGCCAGCAGCTTAACGGCCCAGGCAGGCTACGAGCAGTACTTC.

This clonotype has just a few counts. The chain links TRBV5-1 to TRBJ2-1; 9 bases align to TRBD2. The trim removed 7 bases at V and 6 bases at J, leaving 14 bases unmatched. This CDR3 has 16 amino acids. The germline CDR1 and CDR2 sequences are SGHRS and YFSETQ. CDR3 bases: TGCGCCAGCGCCCCCATGGGACTAGCCGTATCCAATGAGCAGTTCTTC. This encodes CASAPMGLAVSNEQFF.

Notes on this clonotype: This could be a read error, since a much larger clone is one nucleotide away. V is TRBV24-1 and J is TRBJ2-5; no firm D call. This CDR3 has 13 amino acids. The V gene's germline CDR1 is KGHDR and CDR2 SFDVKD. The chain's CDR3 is CATGDTSQETQYF. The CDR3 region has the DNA TGTGCCACCGGTGATACCTCTCAAGAGACCCAGTACTTC.

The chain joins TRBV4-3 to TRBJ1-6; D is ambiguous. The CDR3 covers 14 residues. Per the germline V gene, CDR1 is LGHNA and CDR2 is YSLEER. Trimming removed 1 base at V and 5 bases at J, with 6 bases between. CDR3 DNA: TGCGCCAGCAGCCAAGGTCGGGATAATTCACCCCTCCACTTT. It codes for CASSQGRDNSPLHF.

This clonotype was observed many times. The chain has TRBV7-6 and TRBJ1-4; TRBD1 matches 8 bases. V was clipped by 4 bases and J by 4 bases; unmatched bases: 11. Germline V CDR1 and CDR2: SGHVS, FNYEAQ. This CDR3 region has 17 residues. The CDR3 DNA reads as TGTGCCAGCAGCTCGTCGTGGACAGGGACAGTTAATGAAAAACTGTTTTTT. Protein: CASSSSWTGTVNEKLFF.

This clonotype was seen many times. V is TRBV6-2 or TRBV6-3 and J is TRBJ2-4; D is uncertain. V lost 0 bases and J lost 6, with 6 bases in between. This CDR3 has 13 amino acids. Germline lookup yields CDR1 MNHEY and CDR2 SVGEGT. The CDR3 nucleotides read TGTGCCAGCAGTTACTCCTCAGTAAACATTCAGTACTTC. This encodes CASSYSSVNIQYF.

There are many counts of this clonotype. The CDR3 region is CASSLMTGSTDTQYF. The CDR3 DNA reads TGTGCCAGCAGTTTAATGACCGGTAGCACAGATACGCAGTATTTT. This chain connects TRBV27 to TRBJ2-3; D gene ambiguous. From germline, CDR1 is MNHEY and CDR2 SMNVEV (reference sequence). V lost 2 bases to trimming and J lost 0 bases, with 9 bases between them. The CDR3 contains 15 residues.

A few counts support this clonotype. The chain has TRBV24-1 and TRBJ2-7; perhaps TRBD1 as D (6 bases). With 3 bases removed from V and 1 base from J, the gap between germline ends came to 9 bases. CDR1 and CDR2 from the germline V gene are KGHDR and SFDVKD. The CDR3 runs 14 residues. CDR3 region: CATSDTQGSYEQYF. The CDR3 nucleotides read TGTGCCACCAGTGATACACAGGGTTCCTACGAGCAGTACTTC.

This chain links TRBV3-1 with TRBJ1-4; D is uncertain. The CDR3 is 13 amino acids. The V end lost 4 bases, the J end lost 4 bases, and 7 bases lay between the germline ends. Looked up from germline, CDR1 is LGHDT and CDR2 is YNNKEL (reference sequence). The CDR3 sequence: CASSLSYNEKLFF. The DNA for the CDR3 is TGTGCCAGCAGCCTGTCCTATAATGAAAAACTGTTTTTT. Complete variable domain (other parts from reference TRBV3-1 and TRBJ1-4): DTAVSQTPKYLVTQMGNDKSIKCEQNLGHDTMYWYKQDSKKFLKIMFSYNNKELIINETVPNRFSPKSPDKAHLNLHINSLELGDSAVYFCASSLSYNEKLFFGSGTQLSVL.